The present T cell receptor beta chain was sequenced within a study of T-cell reconstitution after alpha-beta-depleted transplantation in children. This CDR3 is built from 15 residues. V was pared by 5 bases and J by 5 bases, with 8 bases of the junction left unmatched. Germline lookup yields CDR1 SNHLY and CDR2 FYNNEI. This clonotype was recorded many times. Its antigen is currently unknown. During its preparation, the TCRbeta library received unique molecular identifiers. TCRdb reprocessed the PCR reads via MiXCR and lists one record per CDR3 protein. The data hold 700,000 to 950,000 distinct CDR3 sequences, with roughly 16% observed a single time. Regarding the study as a whole: T-cell numbers and diversity one year post-transplant derived largely from freshly generated T cells. There were reportedly several hundred expanded graft clones from which alpha-beta T cells came about two months after transplant. It was surviving recipient T cells and thymic progenitors that gave some patients high TCRbeta diversity at day 60.

The sequences come from PBMCs, mostly from graft donor cells, collected 360 days after TCRalphabeta/CD19-depleted stem cell transplant. This TCR derives from a male patient younger than 18 who had a stem cell transplant for acute lymphoblastic leukemia, so the T cells may come from the graft donor. This chain connects TRBV2 to TRBJ2-5, with 10 nucleotides matching TRBD2. In DNA, the CDR3 is TGTGCCAGCAGTCTCCTAGCGGGAGCGAGGGAGACCCAGTACTTC. As protein: CASSLLAGARETQYF.